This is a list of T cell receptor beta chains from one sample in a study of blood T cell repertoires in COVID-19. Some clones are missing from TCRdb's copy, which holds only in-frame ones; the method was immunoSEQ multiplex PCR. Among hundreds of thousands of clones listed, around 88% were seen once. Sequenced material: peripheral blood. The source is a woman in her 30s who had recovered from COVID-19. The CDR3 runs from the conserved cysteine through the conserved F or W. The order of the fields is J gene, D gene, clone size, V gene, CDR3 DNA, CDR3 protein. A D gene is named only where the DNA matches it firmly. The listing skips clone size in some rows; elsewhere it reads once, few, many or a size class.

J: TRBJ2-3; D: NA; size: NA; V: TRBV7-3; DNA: TGTGCCAGCAGCTCCGGGACTTGGGCAGATACGCAGTATTTT; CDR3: CASSSGTWADTQYF
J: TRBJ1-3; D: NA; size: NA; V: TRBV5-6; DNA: TGTGCCAGCAGCTTGGCCCTCTACAGCTCTGGAAACACCATATATTTT; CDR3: CASSLALYSSGNTIYF
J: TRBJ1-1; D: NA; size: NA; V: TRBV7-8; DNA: TGTGCCAGCAGCTTAGGACGACTTCAAGGGAGAACTGAAGCTTTCTTT; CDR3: CASSLGRLQGRTEAFF
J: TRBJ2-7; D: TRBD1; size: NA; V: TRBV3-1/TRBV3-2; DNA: TGTGCCAGCAGTTTCGGACAGGTAGGCGAGCAGTACTTC; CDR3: CASSFGQVGEQYF
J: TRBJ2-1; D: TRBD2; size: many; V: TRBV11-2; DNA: TGTGCCAGCAGCTTTCGGACTAGCGGTTACAATGAGCAGTTCTTC; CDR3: CASSFRTSGYNEQFF
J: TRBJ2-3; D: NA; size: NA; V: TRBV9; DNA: TGTGCCAGCAGCGTCGAGCAGGGGCGCACAGATACGCAGTATTTT; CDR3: CASSVEQGRTDTQYF
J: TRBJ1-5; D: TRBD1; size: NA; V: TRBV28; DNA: TGTGCCAGCAGTCCTAGGACAGGGCCACCGCATCGCCAGCATTTT; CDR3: CASSPRTGPPHRQHF
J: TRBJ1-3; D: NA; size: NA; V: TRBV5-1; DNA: TGCGCCAGCAGCCCATCGACAGCCTTCGCTGGAAACACCATATATTTT; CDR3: CASSPSTAFAGNTIYF
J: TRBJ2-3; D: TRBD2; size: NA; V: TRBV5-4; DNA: TGTGCCAGCAGCTCATTAGCGGGGGGTTACACAGATACGCAGTATTTT; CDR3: CASSSLAGGYTDTQYF
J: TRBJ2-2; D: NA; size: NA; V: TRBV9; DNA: TGTGCCAGCACTACCCATGGTGCAGGTTCGAACACCGGGGAGCTGTTTTTT; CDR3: CASTTHGAGSNTGELFF
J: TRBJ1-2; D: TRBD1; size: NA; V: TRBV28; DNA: TGTGCCAGCAGGTTACCGGGACAGGGGGCATCGGGCTACACCTTC; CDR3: CASRLPGQGASGYTF
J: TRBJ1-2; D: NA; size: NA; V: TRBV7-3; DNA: TGTGCCAGCAGCTTAATGGGACACCAAAACTATGGCTACACCTTC; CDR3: CASSLMGHQNYGYTF
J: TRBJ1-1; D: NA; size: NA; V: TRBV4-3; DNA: TGCGCCAGCAGCCAACATAGGACGGGGGATGTAACTGAAGCTTTCTTT; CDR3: CASSQHRTGDVTEAFF
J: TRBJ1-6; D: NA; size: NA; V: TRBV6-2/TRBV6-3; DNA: TGTGCCAGCAGTTTCAGGGTCTATAATTCACCCCTCCACTTT; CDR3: CASSFRVYNSPLHF
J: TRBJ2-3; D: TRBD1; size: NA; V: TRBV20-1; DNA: TGCAGTGCTAGTGGGACAGGGGGCACTGATACGCAGTATTTT; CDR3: CSASGTGGTDTQYF
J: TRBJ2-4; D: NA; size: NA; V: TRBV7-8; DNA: TGTGCCAGCAGCCTAGGAGGGGGCGGGGACATTCAGTACTTC; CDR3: CASSLGGGGDIQYF
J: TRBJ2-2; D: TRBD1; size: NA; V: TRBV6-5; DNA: TGTGCCAGCAGTCAAACAGGGGGCTTTGGCGGGGAGCTGTTTTTT; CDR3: CASSQTGGFGGELFF
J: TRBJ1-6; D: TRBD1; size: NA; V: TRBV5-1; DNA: TGCGCCAGCAGCTTTCAGGGGGCGCAACATAATTCACCCCTCCACTTT; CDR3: CASSFQGAQHNSPLHF
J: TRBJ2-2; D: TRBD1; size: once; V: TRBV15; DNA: TGTGCCACCAGCAGAACAGGGGCCACCGGGGAGCTGTTTTTT; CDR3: CATSRTGATGELFF
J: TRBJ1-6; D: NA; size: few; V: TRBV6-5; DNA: TGTGCCAGCAGTTACGACAGCTCCTATAATTCACCCCTCCACTTT; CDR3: CASSYDSSYNSPLHF
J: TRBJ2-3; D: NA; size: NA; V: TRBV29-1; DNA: TGCAGCGGAGGACAAATCACAGATACGCAGTATTTT; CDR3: CSGGQITDTQYF
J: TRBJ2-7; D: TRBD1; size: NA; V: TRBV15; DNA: TGTGCCACCAGCCCTAGGACAGGAGCCTACGAGCAGTACTTC; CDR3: CATSPRTGAYEQYF
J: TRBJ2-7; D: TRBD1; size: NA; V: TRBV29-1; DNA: TGCAGCGTTTCGACAGGGGCTGCCTACGAGCAGTACTTC; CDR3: CSVSTGAAYEQYF
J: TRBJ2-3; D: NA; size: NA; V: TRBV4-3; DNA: TGCGCCAGCAGCCAGGAGTCTAGCACAGATACGCAGTATTTT; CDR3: CASSQESSTDTQYF
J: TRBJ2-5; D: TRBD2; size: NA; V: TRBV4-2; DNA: TGTGCCAGCAGCCAAGATGTACTAGCGGGATTGGGGGTCGTAGAGACCCAGTACTTC; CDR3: CASSQDVLAGLGVVETQYF
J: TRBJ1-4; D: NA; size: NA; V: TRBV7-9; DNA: TGTGCCAGCAGCTTACCTGGGACACAACCAACTAATGAAAAACTGTTTTTT; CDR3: CASSLPGTQPTNEKLFF
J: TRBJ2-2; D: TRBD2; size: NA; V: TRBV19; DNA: TGTGCCAGTAGTATACGGGCGGATAGCGGGGGCACCGGGGAGCTGTTTTTT; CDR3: CASSIRADSGGTGELFF
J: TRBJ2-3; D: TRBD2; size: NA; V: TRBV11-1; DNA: TGTGCCAGCAGCTTATTCGCGGGGGGCACAGATACGCAGTATTTT; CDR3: CASSLFAGGTDTQYF
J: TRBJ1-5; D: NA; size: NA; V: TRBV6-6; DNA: TGTGCCAGCAGTTCCCCCGGGAATAATCAGCCCCAGCATTTT; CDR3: CASSSPGNNQPQHF
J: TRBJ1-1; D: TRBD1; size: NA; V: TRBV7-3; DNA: TGTGCCAGCAGCTTAACACAGGGGGACACTGAAGCTTTCTTT; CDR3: CASSLTQGDTEAFF
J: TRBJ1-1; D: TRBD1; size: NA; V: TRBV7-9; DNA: TGTGCCAGCAGCTTAAGTGGGACAGACACTGAAGCTTTCTTT; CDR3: CASSLSGTDTEAFF
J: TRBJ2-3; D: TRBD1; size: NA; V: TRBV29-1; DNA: TGCAGCGTTGACCGGGACAGGGTTTCAGATACGCAGTATTTT; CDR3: CSVDRDRVSDTQYF
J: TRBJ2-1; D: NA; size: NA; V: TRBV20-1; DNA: TGCAGTGCTATTCGGGGAAGGGAGCAGTTCTTC; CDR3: CSAIRGREQFF
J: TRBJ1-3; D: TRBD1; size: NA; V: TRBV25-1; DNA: TGTGCCAGCAGTGAAGCCGGGACAGGCTCAGGAAACACCATATATTTT; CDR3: CASSEAGTGSGNTIYF
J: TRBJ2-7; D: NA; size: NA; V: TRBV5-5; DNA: TGTGCCAGCAGCTTGGTGGGCAGCCCGGACGAGCAGTACTTC; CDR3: CASSLVGSPDEQYF
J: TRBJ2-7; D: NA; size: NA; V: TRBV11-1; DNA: TGTGCCAGCAGCCCGTCCCCGGGGTTTACCTACGAGCAGTACTTC; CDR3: CASSPSPGFTYEQYF
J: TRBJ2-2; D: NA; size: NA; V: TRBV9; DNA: TGTGCCAGCAGTGGGAGTGGTTCGGCCGGGGAGCTGTTTTTT; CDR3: CASSGSGSAGELFF
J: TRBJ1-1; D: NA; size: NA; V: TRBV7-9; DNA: TGTGCCAGCAGCTTAGAGATGCAGGGTAGTGAAGCTTTCTTT; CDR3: CASSLEMQGSEAFF
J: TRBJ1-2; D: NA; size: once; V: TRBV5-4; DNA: TGTGCCAGCAGCTTGGGGGCGGGGGGCTATGGCTACACCTTC; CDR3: CASSLGAGGYGYTF
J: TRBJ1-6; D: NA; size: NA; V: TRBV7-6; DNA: TGTGCCAGCAGCTTACGGGGGGAATCACCCCTCCACTTT; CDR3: CASSLRGESPLHF
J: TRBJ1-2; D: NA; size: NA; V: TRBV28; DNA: TGTGCCAGCAGTTTAGAAACAGGGACTAAAGCTAACTATGGCTACACCTTC; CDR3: CASSLETGTKANYGYTF
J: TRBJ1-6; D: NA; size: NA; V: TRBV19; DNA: TGTGCCAGTAGTATAGGTGGAGGGGGGGACCATTCACCCCTCCACTTT; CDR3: CASSIGGGGDHSPLHF
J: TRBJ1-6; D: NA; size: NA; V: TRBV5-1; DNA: TGCGCCAGCAGCTTGGGTCTGGGGGCGATATCACCCCTCCACTTT; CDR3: CASSLGLGAISPLHF
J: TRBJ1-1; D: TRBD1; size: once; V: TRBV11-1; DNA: TGTGCCAGCAGCTTAGGACAGGGGCGAGGCACTGAAGCTTTCTTT; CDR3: CASSLGQGRGTEAFF
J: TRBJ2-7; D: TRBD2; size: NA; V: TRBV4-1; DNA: TGCGCCAGCAGCCTCGGGGGGATTCCCTACGAGCAGTACTTC; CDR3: CASSLGGIPYEQYF
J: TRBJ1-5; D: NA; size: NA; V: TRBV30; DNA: TGTGCCTGGAGTGTGTATAGCAATCAGCCCCAGCATTTT; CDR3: CAWSVYSNQPQHF
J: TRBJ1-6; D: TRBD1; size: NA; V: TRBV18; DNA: TGTGCCAGCTCGTCCGGGACAGGGGCCTGGCGGCTCCACTTT; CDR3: CASSSGTGAWRLHF
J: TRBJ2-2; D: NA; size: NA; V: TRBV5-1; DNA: TGCGCCAGCAGCTTGGCAGGGAACACCGGGGAGCTGTTTTTT; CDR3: CASSLAGNTGELFF
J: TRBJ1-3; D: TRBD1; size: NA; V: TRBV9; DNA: TGTGCCAGCAGCCCGGGACAGCTAAACACCATATATTTT; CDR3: CASSPGQLNTIYF
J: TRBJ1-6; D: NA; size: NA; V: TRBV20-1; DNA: TGCAGTGCTAGTGGTGTCAGTAATTCACCCCTCCACTTT; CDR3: CSASGVSNSPLHF
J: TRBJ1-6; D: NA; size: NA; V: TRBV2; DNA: TGTGCCAGCAGTGATGTACGGAATTCACCCCTCCACTTT; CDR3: CASSDVRNSPLHF